This T cell receptor beta chain emerged from a study of radiotherapy plus CTLA-4 blockade in lung cancer (dated by TCRdb to 2016 to 2018). About the full investigation: Among the enrolled patients, roughly 19% had an objective response, and 25% to 40% reached disease control. Study-wide conclusions, independent of this receptor: The strongest predictors of response were reported to be early dynamic shifts in blood T cell clones along with a rise in serum interferon-beta following radiation. After treatment with radiotherapy and ipilimumab, TCR clones that came from tumors expanded in the peripheral blood.

Receptor libraries were prepared by the immunoSEQ multiplex PCR assay. This is the immuneACCESS table as TCRdb keeps it, with only in-frame sequences that have V and J called. A part of the clones is gone; compared with another copy, unresolved V genes explain less than half, and the rest is unexplained. For this sample the table gives roughly 57,000 clones, of which almost 85% were detected only once. 5% to 6.5% of the sample goes to the ten largest clones. For this clone: It lacks a known antigen. Base qualities were left out, and no much larger clone turns up one base away.

Ends trimmed: V by 6 bases, J by 3 bases; bases unmatched to a gene: 7. Reading from cysteine to phenylalanine, the CDR3 counts 14 amino acids. Here the CDR3 DNA is all that survives: 42 bases in frame from base 1. The germline V gene (reference sequence) provides CDR1 WNHNN and CDR2 SYGVQD. The study tested focal radiation therapy combined with CTLA-4 blockade (ipilimumab) in patients with chemo-refractory metastatic non-small-cell lung cancer. The sequencing used peripheral blood, collected from a patient treated with radiotherapy plus ipilimumab. Recombination linked TRBV10-1 to TRBJ2-5, and 7 junctional nucleotides match TRBD1. The clonotype comes from a human donor with non-small cell lung cancer whose response to radiotherapy plus ipilimumab could not be evaluated. The encoded CDR3 is CASSAGTVEETQYF. The DNA reads TGCGCCAGCAGCGCTGGGACAGTTGAAGAGACCCAGTACTTC.